The 9 T cell receptor beta chains in this list originate from one sample, sequenced in a study of T-cell reconstitution after alpha-beta-depleted transplantation in children. Construction of the TCRbeta library involved unique molecular identifiers. From the PCR reads, TCRdb called clonotypes with MiXCR, one entry per CDR3 protein. This table has some 4,200 distinct CDR3 sequences, approximately 19% appearing once. Sequenced here: PBMCs, mostly from graft donor cells, sampled 180 days after TCRalphabeta/CD19-depleted stem cell transplant. The receptors were gathered from a male patient under 10 years old who had a stem cell transplant for acute lymphoblastic leukemia, so the T cells may come from the graft donor.

This clonotype was seen repeatedly, ten times or more. V is TRBV5-1 and J is TRBJ2-4; TRBD1 is a possible D gene (6 bases). The germline CDR1 and CDR2 sequences are SGHRS and YFSETQ. V was trimmed by 4 bases and J by 2 bases, leaving 13 bases between them. The CDR3 loop spans 15 amino acids. CDR3 protein: CASSARTVTKNIQYF. CDR3 nucleotide sequence: TGCGCCAGCAGCGCCCGGACAGTTACCAAAAACATTCAGTACTTC.

This clonotype was picked up many times. V and J are TRBV12-3 or TRBV12-4 and TRBJ2-7; 10 positions match TRBD1. CDR3 length: 16 amino acids. The ends lost 5 bases at V and 2 bases at J; junction bases unmatched: 9. CDR3: CASSRGQGVPPYEQYF. The CDR3 DNA is TGTGCCAGCAGTCGCGGACAGGGGGTACCCCCCTACGAGCAGTACTTC.

This clonotype was seen only a few times. The chain joins TRBV11-3 to TRBJ1-2; D is unresolved. Trimming left V 2 bases short and J 8 bases short, with 15 bases between. The CDR3 runs 14 residues. CDR1 SGHNT and CDR2 YENEEA come from the germline V gene. This CDR3 reads CASSLRGYSNGYTF. CDR3 nucleotide sequence: TGTGCCAGCAGCTTAAGAGGTTACAGTAACGGCTACACCTTC.

Only a few counts were recorded for this clonotype. The rearrangement links TRBV19 to TRBJ2-1; D uncertain. V was clipped by 6 bases and J by 3 bases, with 12 bases between them. Germline V CDR1 and CDR2: LNHDA, SQIVND (reference sequence). The CDR3 extends over 14 amino acids. The CDR3 spells CASRLTEFYNEQFF. The CDR3 DNA is TGTGCCAGTAGGCTAACAGAATTCTACAATGAGCAGTTCTTC.

This clonotype occurred many times. This chain connects TRBV6-1 to TRBJ2-1, with 9 positions matching TRBD1. The V segment lost 6 bases and the J segment 9 bases; nucleotides outside the gene matches: 9. The CDR3 length is 14 residues. Germline V gene lookup returns CDR1 MNHNS and CDR2 SASEGT. The CDR3 region is CASSPRDREGEQFF. CDR3 bases: TGTGCCAGCAGCCCGCGGGACAGGGAAGGTGAGCAGTTCTTC.

This clonotype was detected ten times or more. This chain links TRBV14 with TRBJ1-2, with D hard to call. The CDR3 loop spans 13 amino acids. V was cut by 1 base and J by 8 bases, with 11 bases left in between. The germline V gene has CDR1 SGHDN and CDR2 FVKESK. The CDR3 loop is CASSQGRANGYTF. CDR3 bases: TGTGCCAGCAGCCAAGGCAGAGCCAACGGCTACACCTTC.

The sample holds one count of this clonotype. The CDR3 region is CASSLRGEKNYGYTF. CDR3 DNA sequence: TGTGCCAGCAGCTTACGGGGGGAAAAGAACTATGGCTACACCTTC. The V call is TRBV7-9, the J call TRBJ1-2; the D gene is possibly TRBD1 (5 bases). Deletions cut 2 bases from V and 2 bases from J, with 12 bases between. CDR3 length: 15 residues. The germline V gene encodes CDR1 SEHNR and CDR2 FQNEAQ (reference sequence).

This clonotype occurred a few times. The chain is built from TRBV3-1 and TRBJ2-1; no firm D call. The ends were cut back, 1 base at V and 9 bases at J, with 13 bases in the middle. CDR1 is LGHDT, CDR2 YNNKEL, per germline (reference sequence). The CDR3 runs to 14 residues. CDR3 coding DNA: TGTGCCAGCAGCCAAGCGGCAAGGCCCCCTGAGCAGTTCTTC. It translates to CASSQAARPPEQFF.

This clonotype came up once. CDR3 region: CASSASTDTQYF. The CDR3 DNA reads as TGCGCCAGCAGCGCCAGCACAGATACGCAGTATTTT. The chain recombines TRBV5-1 with TRBJ2-3; D is ambiguous. Germline lookup yields CDR1 SGHRS and CDR2 YFSETQ. This CDR3 comprises 12 residues. V was cut by 4 bases and J by 0 bases, with 3 bases left in between.